The entry below describes one T cell receptor beta chain. These data are taken from a study of molecular identifiers for immune sequencing clone quantification. This CDR3 spans 15 amino acids. The germline V gene has CDR1 MGHRA and CDR2 YSYEKL. V lost 1 base, J lost 3 bases, and 13 bases lay in between. Each CDR3 protein gets one entry after TCRdb re-called the PCR reads with MiXCR. The sample holds about 510,000 distinct CDR3 sequences, about a fifth seen once. This clonotype was sampled from a human donor in good health. Some libraries in this study had Jurkat cell RNA spiked in. The rearrangement joins TRBV4-1 to TRBJ2-7, with TRBD2 as a possible D gene (6 bases). Sequenced input: naive CD8+ T cells from blood, with Jurkat cell RNA spiked in. Subset reported: FACS-sorted CD8+CD4-CCR7+CD45RA+ naive T cells. Here the CDR3 reads CASSQVTAEGYEQYF. CDR3 in DNA: TGCGCCAGCAGCCAAGTAACCGCGGAGGGCTACGAGCAGTACTTC.